The rows below give T cell receptor beta chains drawn from one sample of a study of blood T cell repertoires in COVID-19. This table comes from immunoSEQ multiplex PCR, and its TCRdb copy is limited to in-frame clones, with some not included. The sample carries 300,000 to 400,000 clones, approximately 90% recorded once. Sequenced material: PBMCs or T cells enriched from blood (not recorded which). The receptors here all came from a woman between 18 and 29 years old who had recovered from COVID-19. Each CDR3 is given with its conserved first and last residue. D genes are given only for firm matches. Clone sizes are given selectively: once, few, many, or a class where the clone is expanded.

abundance,d_gene,v_gene,j_gene,CDR3nt,CDR3aa
NA,TRBD1,TRBV29-1,TRBJ2-4,TGCAGCGTCGGGACAGTTACCAAAAACATTCAGTACTTC,CSVGTVTKNIQYF
NA,TRBD1,TRBV9,TRBJ2-2,TGTGCCAGCAGCCAAAAAGCCGGGACAGGGGGCGCAACGAGCACCGGGGAGCTGTTTTTT,CASSQKAGTGGATSTGELFF
NA,NA,TRBV4-1,TRBJ1-4,TGCGCCAGCAGCCACCTCCAAAATCTAGCAACAACTAATGAAAAACTGTTTTTT,CASSHLQNLATTNEKLFF
NA,NA,TRBV7-9,TRBJ2-7,TGTGCCAGCAGCTTTGTGCCAGCCTACGAGCAGTACTTC,CASSFVPAYEQYF
NA,NA,TRBV7-2,TRBJ2-2,TGTGCCAGCAGCTCCAGCCTGGGGGCGTCCACCGGGGAGCTGTTTTTT,CASSSSLGASTGELFF
once,TRBD2,TRBV7-6,TRBJ2-1,TGTGCCAGCAGCTTCTTCGGGACTAGCGGGGGGGCTATCTACAATGAGCAGTTCTTC,CASSFFGTSGGAIYNEQFF
NA,NA,TRBV6-2/TRBV6-3,TRBJ2-1,TGTGCCAGCAGTTCTCAGGGGTCTGAGCAGTTCTTC,CASSSQGSEQFF
NA,NA,TRBV19,TRBJ1-5,TGTGCCAGTAGTATTAGGCGAGGGACACCGACTAGCAATCAGCCCCAGCATTTT,CASSIRRGTPTSNQPQHF
NA,NA,TRBV5-1,TRBJ2-7,TGCGCCAGCAGCTTGGGTGGCGGGTCCAGCTCCTACGAGCAGTACTTC,CASSLGGGSSSYEQYF
NA,TRBD1,TRBV11-2,TRBJ2-7,TGTGCCAGCAGTCCCGGGACAGGGTTGTACGAGCAGTACTTC,CASSPGTGLYEQYF
NA,NA,TRBV7-9,TRBJ2-2,TGTGCCAGCAGCCGGGGAGGGAACACCGGGGAGCTGTTTTTT,CASSRGGNTGELFF
NA,TRBD1,TRBV14,TRBJ1-2,TGTGCCAGCAGCCCAAATCCGGGACAGGGGGGTGCTAACTATGGCTACACCTTC,CASSPNPGQGGANYGYTF
NA,TRBD1,TRBV25-1,TRBJ1-2,TGTGCCAGCAGTGGGACAGGGAATGGCTACACCTTC,CASSGTGNGYTF
NA,TRBD2,TRBV5-1,TRBJ2-1,TGCGCCAGCAGCTTGGGCCTAGCGGGGGCGAACAATGAGCAGTTCTTC,CASSLGLAGANNEQFF
NA,NA,TRBV9,TRBJ1-3,TGTGCCAGCAGCGTAGACCCGGGTATTAGTCCCGGAAACACCATATATTTT,CASSVDPGISPGNTIYF
once,NA,TRBV12-3/TRBV12-4,TRBJ1-2,TGTGCCAGCAGTTTTGACAGCCGCTATGGCTACACCTTC,CASSFDSRYGYTF
NA,NA,TRBV30,TRBJ1-2,TGTGCCTGGAGCCCTCCCTATGGCTACACCTTC,CAWSPPYGYTF
NA,NA,TRBV19,TRBJ1-6,TGTGCCAGTGCCAGGGCCGTTTGGAATTCACCCCTCCACTTT,CASARAVWNSPLHF
NA,TRBD1,TRBV7-2,TRBJ2-7,TGTGCCAGCAGCTTAGCCGGGACAGCCTACGAGCAGTACTTC,CASSLAGTAYEQYF
NA,TRBD2,TRBV9,TRBJ2-5,TGTGCCAGCAGCGTAGCGGGGGGTGGGGAGACCCAGTACTTC,CASSVAGGGETQYF
many,TRBD1,TRBV5-1,TRBJ1-6,TGCGCCAGCAGCTTCCGGGACAGGGATAATTCACCCCTCCACTTT,CASSFRDRDNSPLHF
once,NA,TRBV7-9,TRBJ2-5,TGTGCCAGCATTGAAGTGGCACAAGAGACCCAGTACTTC,CASIEVAQETQYF
NA,TRBD1,TRBV2,TRBJ1-2,TGTGCCAGCAGTCAAAAAAGGACAGGGGAGTTTGGCTACACCTTC,CASSQKRTGEFGYTF
once,TRBD1,TRBV2,TRBJ1-1,TGTGCCAGCAGTGCGGACGGACAGGCGAACACTGAAGCTTTCTTT,CASSADGQANTEAFF
NA,NA,TRBV19,TRBJ1-3,TGTGCCAGTAGTCTGGACGGGGGCTCTGGAAACACCATATATTTT,CASSLDGGSGNTIYF
NA,TRBD2,TRBV28,TRBJ2-7,TGTGCCAGCAGGACGACCGGGACTAGCGGTTCCTACGAGCAGTACTTC,CASRTTGTSGSYEQYF
once,TRBD1,TRBV3-1/TRBV3-2,TRBJ1-1,TGTGCCAGCGGATTGACCCCAGGGGGCATTGGCACTGAAGCTTTCTTT,CASGLTPGGIGTEAFF
NA,NA,TRBV30,TRBJ1-5,TGTGCCTGGAGGGGGATGGGAGGCAATCAGCCCCAGCATTTT,CAWRGMGGNQPQHF
NA,TRBD1,TRBV19,TRBJ1-4,TGTGCCAGTAGTTGGATACCGGGACAGGGTCTCGTAAAACTGTTTTTT,CASSWIPGQGLVKLFF
NA,TRBD1,TRBV6-5,TRBJ2-7,TGTGCCAGCAGGGACCTGACAGGGCCCTACGAGCAGTACTTC,CASRDLTGPYEQYF
NA,NA,TRBV15,TRBJ1-4,TGTGCCACCAGCGCCCGACAGGTCGAGGGTGAAAAACTGTTTTTT,CATSARQVEGEKLFF
NA,NA,TRBV28,TRBJ2-7,TGTGCCAGCAGTCCGAGGTACGAGCAGTACTTC,CASSPRYEQYF
NA,TRBD1,TRBV5-1,TRBJ2-2,TGCGCCAGCAGCTTGGCCAGGGGACAGGTCATGTCCGGGGAGCTGTTTTTT,CASSLARGQVMSGELFF
NA,NA,TRBV19,TRBJ1-4,TGTGCCAGTAGTAAAGACAGGCCCGAAGAAAAACTGTTTTTT,CASSKDRPEEKLFF
once,TRBD1,TRBV6-2/TRBV6-3,TRBJ2-7,TGTGCCAGCAGCCGGACAGGGTCCTACGAGCAGTACTTC,CASSRTGSYEQYF
NA,NA,TRBV7-3,TRBJ2-2,TGTGCCAGCAGCACTCGACAGTCCGGGGAGCTGTTTTTT,CASSTRQSGELFF
NA,TRBD2,TRBV27,TRBJ2-7,TGTGCCAGCATCCCTTCAGGACTAGCGGCCTCCTACGAGCAGTACTTC,CASIPSGLAASYEQYF
NA,TRBD2,TRBV3-1/TRBV3-2,TRBJ2-2,TGTGCCAGCAGGAGACCGGCGGGGGGGCGGACCGGGGAGCTGTTTTTT,CASRRPAGGRTGELFF
NA,NA,TRBV9,TRBJ2-2,TGTGCCAGCAGCGTTTGGCTAGCGAAGAACACCGGGGAGCTGTTTTTT,CASSVWLAKNTGELFF